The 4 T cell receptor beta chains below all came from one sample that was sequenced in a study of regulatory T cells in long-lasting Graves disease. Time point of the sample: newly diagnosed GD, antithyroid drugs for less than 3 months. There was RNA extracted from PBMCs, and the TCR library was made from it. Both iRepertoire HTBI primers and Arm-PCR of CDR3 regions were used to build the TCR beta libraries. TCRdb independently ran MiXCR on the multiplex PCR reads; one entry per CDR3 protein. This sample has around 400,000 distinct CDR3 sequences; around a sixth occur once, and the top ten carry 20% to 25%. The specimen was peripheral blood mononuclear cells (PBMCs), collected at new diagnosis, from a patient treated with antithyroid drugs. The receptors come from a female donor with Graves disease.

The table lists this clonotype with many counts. Here the CDR3 reads CASSQSSGANVLTF. The CDR3 DNA sequence: TGTGCCAGCAGCCAGAGCTCTGGGGCCAACGTCCTGACTTTC. The rearrangement uses TRBV28 and TRBJ2-6; D remains unclear. V was pared by 6 bases and J by 0 bases, with 6 bases between. CDR1 is MDHEN, CDR2 SYDVKM, per germline. This CDR3 region has 14 residues.

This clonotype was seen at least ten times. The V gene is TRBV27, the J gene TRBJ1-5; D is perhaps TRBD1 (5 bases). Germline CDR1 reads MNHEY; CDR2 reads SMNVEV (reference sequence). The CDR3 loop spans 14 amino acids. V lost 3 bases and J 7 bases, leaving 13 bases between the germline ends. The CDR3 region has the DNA TGTGCCAGCAGTTTGGGGAGGGGTGGACAGCCCCAGCATTTT. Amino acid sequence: CASSLGRGGQPQHF.

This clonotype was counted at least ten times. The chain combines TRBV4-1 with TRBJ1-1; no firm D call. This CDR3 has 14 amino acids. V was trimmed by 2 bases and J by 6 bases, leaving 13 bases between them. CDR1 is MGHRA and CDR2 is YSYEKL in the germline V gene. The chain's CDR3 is CASSQLPTRAEAFF. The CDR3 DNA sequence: TGCGCCAGCAGCCAATTGCCCACTAGGGCTGAAGCTTTCTTT.

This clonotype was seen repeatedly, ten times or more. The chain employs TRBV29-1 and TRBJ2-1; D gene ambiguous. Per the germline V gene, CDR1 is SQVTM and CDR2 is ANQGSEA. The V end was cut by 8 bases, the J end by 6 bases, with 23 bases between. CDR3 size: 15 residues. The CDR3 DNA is TGCAGCATAGAAGGGAACATCCCTTCGGTCAATGAGCAGTTCTTC. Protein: CSIEGNIPSVNEQFF.